The present T cell receptor beta chain was sequenced within a study of blood T cell repertoires in COVID-19. On the study more broadly: Italy, Spain and the United States were the sources of the convalescent and acute COVID-19 samples. The cDNA or gDNA used as material had been derived from T cells, B-cell-depleted T cells, or PBMCs.

The repertoire was sequenced with immunoSEQ multiplex PCR; TCRdb's copy has only in-frame clones and lacks some. The sample holds about 210,000 clones, around 80% seen once. CDR3 length: 15 amino acids. Germline loops: CDR1 SSHAT, CDR2 FNYEAQ (reference sequence). Regarding this clone: The junction and the germline gene differ at one end; a read error may be behind it.

The sample was peripheral blood. This TCR derives from a woman aged 45 to 65 with acute or convalescent COVID-19. The chain joins TRBV7-7 to TRBJ2-5; 7 nucleotides agree with TRBD1. Here the CDR3 DNA reads TGTGCTAGCAGCTTGTCGTCAGGGGGATGGGAGACCCAGTACTTC. Residues: CASSLSSGGWETQYF. The full variable domain, with the rest looked up from reference TRBV7-7 and TRBJ2-5, is GAGVSQSPRYKVTKRGQDVTLRCDPISSHATLYWYQQALGQGPEFLTYFNYEAQPDKSGLPSDRFSAERPEGSISTLTIQRTEQRDSAMYRCASSLSSGGWETQYFGPGTRLLVL.